This passage covers 3 T cell receptor beta chains from one sample sequenced in a study of control samples from healthy donors and cancer patients. Produced via immunoSEQ multiplex PCR; TCRdb's table is partial and in-frame only. The data contain some 41,000 clones, 70% to 90% of them seen just once; the ten biggest clones take up 10%. Sequencing was performed on PBMCs. These receptor sequences come from a woman aged 55 to 70 with lung cancer.

This rearrangement joins TRBV29-1 to TRBJ2-7; TRBD2 agrees at 13 bases. Trimming took 6 bases from V and 4 from J; bases not matched to a gene: 6. Germline V gene lookup returns CDR1 SQVTM and CDR2 ANQGSEA. This CDR3 is 14 amino acids long. Written as DNA, the CDR3 is TGCAGCGTCGTGGGGACTAGCGGGAATTACGAGCAGTACTTC. This encodes CSVVGTSGNYEQYF.

This clone appeared a single time. Given a much more abundant clone one base away, this may be a read error. The same CDR3 is also encoded by other DNA sequences in this sample. J is TRBJ2-7 and V is TRBV11-2; TRBD1 or TRBD2 may be the D gene (5 bases each). The CDR3 spans 14 residues. Germline CDR1 reads SGHAT; CDR2 reads FQNNGV. CDR3 DNA: TGTGCCAGCAGCCTCCGGGACGGAACCTACGAGCAGTACTTT. Translating gives CASSLRDGTYEQYF. The entire variable domain, with the rest obtained from reference TRBV11-2 and TRBJ2-7, is as follows: EAGVAQSPRYKIIEKRQSVAFWCNPISGHATLYWYQQILGQGPKLLIQFQNNGVVDDSQLPKDRFSAERLKGVDSTLKIQPAKLEDSAVYLCASSLRDGTYEQYFGPGTRLTVT.

The V and J genes are TRBV6-5 and TRBJ2-7, with D perhaps assigned TRBD1 or TRBD2 (5 bases each). V was cut by 2 bases and J by 7 bases, with 12 bases left in between. Germline CDR1 and CDR2: MNHEY and SVGAGI. There are 13 residues in the CDR3. CDR3 bases: TGTGCCAGCAGTTACACCGGGGCCTCAGAGCAGTACTTC. Its translation: CASSYTGASEQYF.